Sequencing of this TCR beta chain was carried out in a study of T-cell memory formation after mild COVID-19. Overall study findings and caveats: Memory sampled before infection contained some responding clones, suggesting cross-reactive memory joined.

Germline-derived CDR1 and CDR2 are SGHDN and FVKESK. The V end lost 0 bases, the J end lost 8 bases, and 11 bases lay between the germline ends. The CDR3 loop spans 14 amino acids. This clonotype was detected only a few times. Its target is unknown. Constant-segment-primed 5'RACE gave TCR alpha and TCR beta cDNA libraries with sample barcodes and UMIs. TCRdb redid the calling of the 5' RACE reads with MiXCR, one entry per CDR3 protein. The repertoire holds fewer than 700,000 distinct CDR3 sequences, with roughly 18% as singletons. The clonotype was recovered from an adult woman who had mild COVID-19 (a few samples of this study predate the infection). Cell type and time point are not known. Source material: PBMCs or a T cell subset sorted from them (not recorded which). This chain connects TRBV14 to TRBJ2-1; D gene unclear. The CDR3 loop reads CASSQDTLVHEQFF. The CDR3, as DNA: TGTGCCAGCAGCCAAGATACCCTAGTACATGAGCAGTTCTTC.